This T cell receptor beta chain stems from a study of cytomegalovirus exposure and HLA in healthy donors (dated by TCRdb to 2017 to 2019). Study-wide context: An earlier analysis of about 530 of the donors reported approximately 260 Gb of sequence data and about 120 million unique TCR beta sequences obtained from around 180 million T cells. An early release covering about 600 HLA-typed donors comprised about 320 gigabases of sequencing data and around 80 million unique TCR sequences. Of the roughly 400 genotyped donors, less than 85% were placed in the genetic ancestry cluster associated with self-reported Caucasian donors. The aim of the study was to test whether cataloging public T cell receptors could identify signatures of past pathogen exposure. The study used immunosequencing to profile the T cell repertoires of approximately 640 subjects and linked those repertoires to cytomegalovirus serostatus. A separate validation cohort of more than 100 different subjects was used in addition to the 666-subject first cohort. High-throughput TCR immunosequencing, statistical association of individual TCRs with disease status, and machine learning were combined to predict cytomegalovirus infection status. In a later analysis, previously published TCR beta repertoires from fewer than 750 donors were re-analyzed and high-resolution HLA genotyping was added so that TCR occurrence patterns could be studied. Rather than using new phenotypic data, the later analysis identified candidate immune exposures from TCR beta sequences and from how often those sequences occurred across donors. To decide whether each TCR beta V gene segment behaved as functional or pseudogenic, an earlier analysis of 587 of the donors relied on high-throughput TCR beta sequencing. Donor age, sex, ethnicity and CMV serostatus were compiled together with the repertoire data. A later genetic analysis used genome-wide SNP genotypes for about 65% of the 666 donors, treating that subset as a discovery cohort. Every discovery cohort repertoire had been produced on one sequencing platform. Class I and class II HLA loci were covered by the typing at four-digit resolution. Typing coverage varied by locus: about 620-630 donors for A, B, C, DRB1 and DQB1; roughly 560 for DQA1; more than 600 for DPA1; about 450 for DPB1. Several DR-DQ haplotypes were treated as single units for association and clustering because of strong linkage in the cohort. Across about 370 genotyped donors of the cohort, an average of about 240,000 unique TCR beta nucleotide sequences per donor were sequenced, and around 20% of those sequences were non-productive. Study-level results and caveats: A few of the identified cytomegalovirus-associated TCR beta chains were confirmed in vitro to be specific for cytomegalovirus antigens. In the study, some 180 TCR beta chains were listed as associated with cytomegalovirus. In a later genetic analysis, a missense DCLRE1C variant was associated with V-gene and J-gene trimming of TCR beta chains, and the association was replicated in an independent cohort. The sequencing pipeline was judged likely to have produced a cluster of highly shared sequence variants as a technical artifact. Linkage disequilibrium might explain the correlated functional status among segregating V segments, but an unknown experimental factor could not be ruled out. In a later analysis, several top co-occurrence clusters were reported to appear linked to parvovirus B19, influenza, CMV and Epstein-Barr virus. Broadly in line with IMGT annotations, most TCR beta V segments showed up in productive rearrangements about 87% or about 30% of the time in an earlier analysis of several hundred of the donors. The 87-base-pair reads could not distinguish some IMGT-functional V segments, including TRBV6-2 and TRBV6-3, so those segments were excluded. Over 15 rarely observed V segments, including chromosome 9 orphons, were excluded from the earlier analysis of several hundred of the donors because counts were too low. In a later analysis, the rate of TCR association differed among HLA loci, with DRB1 alleles having the most associated TCRs and HLA-C alleles having the fewest. Sequencing depth was assumed to be roughly uniform across donors in the presence/absence analyses, though that assumption may not hold. HLA typing was unavailable for some donors at each locus, so association tests used only the typed subset. Only TCR beta chains were sequenced in this cohort, and the absence of alpha or paired-chain data limited detectable features. For the cohort, immune exposure information was limited to CMV serostatus. A further reported finding was that TCR beta sequences accurately predicted the HLA-A and HLA-B alleles for most subjects in the first cohort. Compared with the roughly 670-donor mean, donors in an Asian-associated ancestry cluster had fewer N-insertions in productive TCRs, according to a later genetic analysis. Assigning TCR associations to individual alleles was difficult when HLA alleles, especially DR and DQ, strongly co-occurred. According to the authors, the approach could potentially be generalized to other disease states and immunological phenotypes. In both the original and validation cohorts, the classifier was reported to diagnose cytomegalovirus status with high specificity and sensitivity. Most TCR sequences were observed very rarely across donors, whereas some public TCRs were present in many individuals. At a false discovery rate of 0.05, a later analysis linked some 17,000 TCR beta sequences to specific HLA alleles. According to a later analysis, most CMV-associated TCR beta chains appeared to be HLA-restricted, and the HLA associations seemed to be driven largely by CMV exposure. In a later analysis, HLA-associated TCR beta chains were found to be more clonally expanded and to have lower generation probabilities than equally common non-associated chains.

This clone was detected only a few times. What antigen it recognizes has not been identified. No per-base quality is available; no much larger clone lies one base away. Other DNA sequences from this sample encode an identical CDR3 as well. The library came from the immunoSEQ multiplex PCR assay. The multiplex PCR relied on a mix of 60 forward primers for TCR Vbeta segments and 13 reverse primers for TCR Jbeta segments. A multiplex PCR assay on genomic DNA amplified the CDR3 region of rearranged TCR beta genes. The Illumina HiSeq System was used to sequence the amplified TCR beta libraries as 87-base-pair reads. In the original analysis: A later analysis tallied roughly 80 million unique TCR beta chains across the 550 to 850 repertoires, and some 10 million of those chains were shared by two or more donors. To remove PCR and sequencing errors, raw reads were error-corrected and collapsed into unique sequences using a nearest-neighbor algorithm that merged closely related sequences. Alignment of CDR3 sequences to IMGT reference sequences was used to assign V, D and J gene segments. For a sequence to be retained, a match of at least six nucleotides to both a V gene segment and a J gene segment was required. A rearrangement counted as productive if the CDR3 had no stop codons and remained in frame with V and J, and every other rearrangement counted as non-productive. CDR3 was defined according to IMGT convention as the region running from the second conserved V-encoded cysteine to the conserved J-encoded phenylalanine. Sequences without an unambiguous match to a single V gene segment were excluded from the earlier analysis of approximately 600 of the donors. An earlier analysis of several hundred of the donors classified V segments as functional when productive rearrangements were above 56.7% and as segregating when the standard deviation between donors was above 5%. A statistical classification framework was built to diagnose cytomegalovirus status from the catalog of TCR beta chain sequences. In a later analysis, V and J genes were assigned by comparing TCR nucleotide sequences against IMGT/GENE-DB human TR gene sequences. A later analysis assigned CDR3 sequences and most-parsimonious VDJ recombination scenarios with the TCRdist pipeline. In a later analysis, each TCR beta chain was defined by its CDR3 amino acid sequence together with its V-gene family, and reads without a unique V-gene family were excluded. A later analysis removed 592 highly shared, low-generation-probability nucleotide sequences to deal with suspected cross-contamination and a sequencing artifact. For each public chain, a later analysis derived a clonal expansion index from normalized ranks of inferred template counts within each repertoire. Generation probabilities in a later analysis came from a VDJ recombination model fitted to out-of-frame rearrangements, and those results were checked against IGoR. In a later analysis, TCR-TCR, TCR-HLA and TCR-CMV co-occurrence was scored with hypergeometric tests, and a repertoire-size bias correction was applied to TCR pairs. A later analysis estimated false discovery rates by permuting HLA or CMV assignments 20 times. A later analysis grouped co-occurring TCRs with DBSCAN, adding TCRdist sequence similarity when clustering within HLA-allele-positive subsets. Co-occurrence clustering excluded repertoires with fewer than 30,000 or more than 120,000 public chains, plus five with anomalous nucleotide sharing. In TCRdb, the immuneACCESS table is reduced to in-frame sequences with V and J assigned. These tables do not hold every clone; where another copy was compared, an unresolved V gene accounts for under half, and the others remain unexplained. V and J calls plus clone size are reproduced from that table; the DNA served to infer D and trimming. For this sample the table gives 250,000 to 350,000 clones, of which just over 85% were detected only once. Clones ranked in the top ten supply 3.5% to 4% of the sample.

The CDR3 runs 15 amino acids, cysteine and phenylalanine included. Just CDR3 DNA is preserved here, 45 bases in frame from base 1. CDR1 and CDR2 are drawn from the germline V gene: MDHEN, SYDVKM. At the junction V is shortened by 2 bases and J by 1 base; bases outside the gene matches: 1. The cohort was made up of roughly 670 healthy bone marrow donors. At the time of sampling, all cohort members were nominally healthy, though unrecorded immune exposures were likely present. The donor was CMV seropositive and was included in the group of 250 to 300 seropositive cohort members. Each donor provided a peripheral blood sample, and peripheral blood mononuclear cells were used for TCR beta sequencing. Genomic DNA extraction from the blood cell samples was performed with the Qiagen DNeasy Blood Extraction Kit.

This sequence originates from a man aged 35 to 55 in good health and CMV-seropositive. Sequences were obtained from PBMCs. The V and J segments used are TRBV28 and TRBJ2-4; TRBD1 aligns with 8 central bases. The CDR3 loop reads CASSLQGAAKNIQYF. The sequenced DNA: TGTGCCAGCAGTTTACAGGGGGCGGCCAAAAACATTCAGTACTTC.